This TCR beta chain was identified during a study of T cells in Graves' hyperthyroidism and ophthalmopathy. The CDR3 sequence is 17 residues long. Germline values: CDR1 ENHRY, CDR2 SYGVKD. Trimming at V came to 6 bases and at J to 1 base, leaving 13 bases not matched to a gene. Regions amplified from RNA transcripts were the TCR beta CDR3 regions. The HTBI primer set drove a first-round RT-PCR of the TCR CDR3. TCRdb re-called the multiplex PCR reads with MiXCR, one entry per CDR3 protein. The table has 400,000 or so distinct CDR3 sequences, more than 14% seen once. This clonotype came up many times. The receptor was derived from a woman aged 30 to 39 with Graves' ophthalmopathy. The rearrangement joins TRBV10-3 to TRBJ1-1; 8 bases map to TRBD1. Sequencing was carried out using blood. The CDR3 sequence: CAISPTGVLHSNTEAFF. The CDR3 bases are TGTGCCATCAGCCCGACAGGGGTCTTACATTCGAACACTGAAGCTTTCTTT.